These 17 T cell receptor beta chains were all obtained from the same sample, sequenced in a study of T cell changes during pregnancy in multiple sclerosis. Profiling relied on immunoSEQ multiplex PCR, and the TCRdb table lists in-frame clones only, not all of them. This table has more than 20,000 clones, more than 75% appearing once. Sequencing used CD8+ T cells from peripheral blood mononuclear cells, obtained in the third trimester of pregnancy. Source of these receptors: a female donor in good health, enrolled as a control in a pregnancy study.

In its sample, this clone was seen a few times. The chain links TRBV14 to TRBJ2-5, with 8 bases lining up with TRBD2. J was trimmed by 2 bases and V by 1 base; bases with no gene match: 6. There are 16 residues in the CDR3. Germline V gene sequence: CDR1 SGHDN, CDR2 FVKESK. CDR3 sequence: CASSQVGLGRQETQYF. CDR3 nucleotides: TGTGCCAGCAGCCAAGTGGGACTAGGTCGGCAAGAGACCCAGTACTTC.

The table lists this clone with a few counts. The chain has TRBV6-1 and TRBJ1-6, with D unclear. V was cut by 5 bases and J by 7 bases, with 12 bases left in between. Looked up from germline, CDR1 is MNHNS and CDR2 is SASEGT. This CDR3 contains 14 residues. This CDR3 reads CASSPRGENSPLHF. The CDR3 region has the DNA TGTGCCAGCAGTCCTCGAGGTGAAAATTCACCCCTCCACTTT.

This rearrangement joins TRBV19 to TRBJ2-2, with a weak D call TRBD1 (6 bases). The V gene lost 3 bases and the J gene lost 5 bases, with 25 bases spanning the gap. Germline-derived CDR1 and CDR2 are LNHDA and SQIVND (reference sequence). The CDR3 runs to 19 residues. This CDR3 reads CASSIFPLTGLEGTGELFF. The DNA of the CDR3 is TGTGCCAGTAGTATCTTTCCGCTGACAGGACTTGAGGGAACCGGGGAGCTGTTTTTT. Supplemented by reference TRBV19 and TRBJ2-2, the full variable domain reads DGGITQSPKYLFRKEGQNVTLSCEQNLNHDAMYWYRQDPGQGLRLIYYSQIVNDFQKGDIAEGYSVSREKKESFPLTVTSAQKNPTAFYLCASSIFPLTGLEGTGELFFGEGSRLTVL.

This chain links TRBV5-6 with TRBJ2-1, with TRBD2 matching 14 bases. CDR1 and CDR2 from the germline V gene are SGHDT and YYEEEE. Trimming removed 4 bases from V and 9 bases from J; junction bases left unmatched: 6. This CDR3 comprises 15 residues. CDR3 nucleotide sequence: TGTGCCAGCAGCCCGGGACTAGCGGGAGTGTCTGAGCAGTTCTTC. As protein: CASSPGLAGVSEQFF.

The chain combines TRBV5-4 with TRBJ1-1; D is uncertain. Deletions cut 4 bases from V and 1 base from J, with 8 bases between. The CDR3 extends over 13 amino acids. Germline CDR1 is SGHNT and CDR2 is YYREEE (reference sequence). The CDR3 sequence is CASSEGTNTEAFF. In DNA, the CDR3 is TGTGCCAGCAGCGAGGGAACGAACACTGAAGCTTTCTTT.

The gene calls are TRBV27 and TRBJ2-3; 10 bases match TRBD1. The CDR3 consists of 15 residues. CDR1 and CDR2 from the germline V gene are MNHEY and SMNVEV (reference sequence). V shed 5 bases, J shed 7 bases, and the junction held 9 bases outside the gene matches. The CDR3 loop reads CASSRGTGERNTQYF. DNA for the CDR3: TGTGCCAGCAGTCGTGGGACAGGGGAGAGGAATACGCAGTATTTT.

The rearrangement links TRBV19 to TRBJ1-5; TRBD1 matches 9 bases. The CDR3 runs to 14 residues. Per the germline V gene, CDR1 is LNHDA and CDR2 is SQIVND (reference sequence). J gave up 2 bases and V 5 bases, and 1 base lay outside the gene matches. The CDR3 nucleotides are TGTGCCAGTAGTTGGGACAGGGGCAATCAGCCCCAGCATTTT. Translation: CASSWDRGNQPQHF.

This sequence joins TRBV4-1 and TRBJ2-5, with TRBD1 matching over 7 bases. Looked up from germline, CDR1 is MGHRA and CDR2 is YSYEKL. Trimming took 0 bases from V and 2 from J; bases not matched to a gene: 9. This CDR3 contains 17 residues. The CDR3 loop reads CASSQDPGTAIQETQYF. The CDR3 coding sequence is TGCGCCAGCAGCCAAGATCCAGGGACAGCCATACAAGAGACCCAGTACTTC.

This chain connects TRBV9 to TRBJ1-1, with 8 bases aligning to TRBD1. The CDR3 spans 13 residues. The V gene's germline CDR1 is SGDLS and CDR2 YYNGEE. Trimming cost V 4 bases and J 6 bases; bases outside gene matches: 5. The CDR3 bases are TGTGCCAGCAGCTGGGGACAGGAGTCTGAAGCTTTCTTT. Residues: CASSWGQESEAFF.

V and J are TRBV5-5 and TRBJ2-7, with 8 bases that match TRBD2. Germline values: CDR1 SGHKS, CDR2 YYEKEE (reference sequence). The V segment lost 3 bases and the J segment 4 bases; nucleotides outside the gene matches: 3. This CDR3 region has 13 residues. CDR3 in amino acids: CASSWGTSYEQYF. CDR3 sequence (DNA): TGTGCCAGCAGCTGGGGGACTAGTTACGAGCAGTACTTC.

The J gene is TRBJ2-1, the V gene TRBV13; TRBD2 matches 13 bases. There are 15 residues in the CDR3. Trimming at V came to 5 bases and at J to 6 bases, leaving 4 bases not matched to a gene. From germline, CDR1 is PRHDT and CDR2 FYEKMQ (reference sequence). The CDR3 bases are TGTGCCAGCAGCCTCGGACTAGCGGGAGTCAATGAGCAGTTCTTC. Translation gives CASSLGLAGVNEQFF.

The chain recombines TRBV10-3 with TRBJ1-5; D is perhaps TRBD1 (6 bases). Looked up from germline, CDR1 is ENHRY and CDR2 is SYGVKD. This CDR3 region has 14 residues. The V gene lost 3 bases and the J gene lost 7 bases, with 13 bases spanning the gap. DNA of the CDR3: TGTGCCATCAGTGAAGGGACACTAGGGCAGCCCCAGCATTTT. As protein: CAISEGTLGQPQHF.

V gene TRBV2 combines with J gene TRBJ2-1, with a weak D call TRBD2 (5 bases). In germline, CDR1 is SNHLY, CDR2 FYNNEI. This CDR3 has 14 amino acids. Trimming removed 3 bases at V and 5 bases at J, with 11 bases between. The CDR3 bases are TGTGCCAGCAGTGACGTAAACGGGGACAATGAGCAGTTCTTC. Its translation is CASSDVNGDNEQFF.

V gene TRBV7-9 combines with J gene TRBJ1-6, with a possible D match to TRBD1 (6 bases). V was pared by 4 bases and J by 9 bases, with 13 bases between. CDR1 is SEHNR, CDR2 FQNEAQ, per germline (reference sequence). The CDR3 has 14 amino acids. CDR3 residues: CASSYPGVPSPLHF. In nucleotides, the CDR3 is TGTGCCAGCAGCTATCCAGGGGTCCCTTCACCCCTCCACTTT.

Remarks on this clone: The junction does not match germline at one end; this may be a read error. V and J are TRBV7-9 and TRBJ2-2, with 11 bases identical to TRBD1. Germline V CDR1 and CDR2: SEHNR, FQNEAQ (reference sequence). The CDR3 is 17 amino acids. CDR3 sequence reads: CACSGERTGGYTGELFF. DNA for the CDR3: TGTGCCTGCAGCGGGGAGCGGACAGGGGGCTACACCGGGGAGCTGTTTTTT. Supplemented by reference TRBV7-9 and TRBJ2-2, the full variable domain reads DTGVSQNPRHKITKRGQNVTFRCDPISEHNRLYWYRQTLGQGPEFLTYFQNEAQLEKSRLLSDRFSAERPKGSFSTLEIQRTEQGDSAMYLCACSGERTGGYTGELFFGEGSRLTVL.

The chain links TRBV4-1 to TRBJ1-3, with 11 bases lining up with TRBD1. The V and J ends lost 5 bases and 1 base, in that order; junction bases with no gene match: 7. The CDR3 is made up of 17 amino acids. The V gene's germline CDR1 is MGHRA and CDR2 YSYEKL. The CDR3 reads CASSAGTGGGSGNTIYF. CDR3 DNA: TGCGCCAGCAGCGCCGGGACAGGGGGAGGGTCTGGAAACACCATATATTTT.

This chain connects TRBV11-2 to TRBJ2-7, with 8 bases identical to TRBD2. In germline, CDR1 is SGHAT, CDR2 FQNNGV. The CDR3 runs 17 residues. Germline trimming cut 2 bases from V and 5 bases from J; bases unmatched to any gene: 14. In DNA, the CDR3 is TGTGCCAGCAGCTTACCGATGACCGGGACTAGTTTCGACGAGCAGTACTTC. Residues: CASSLPMTGTSFDEQYF.